This T cell receptor beta chain was sequenced for a study of cytomegalovirus exposure and HLA in healthy donors. About the study: Both the 120 validation repertoires and the roughly 620 first-cohort repertoires used the same platform, as reported by a later analysis. Study observations and caveats: CMV antigen specificity of three CMV-associated chains was confirmed in vitro. High specificity and sensitivity for cytomegalovirus status were reported for the classifier.

V dropped 2 bases and J dropped 4; count of bases not matched to a gene: 4. Germline V lookup: CDR1 MNHEY, CDR2 SMNVEV (reference sequence). The CDR3 is 15 residues long. Some clones are missing from TCRdb's copy, which holds only in-frame ones; the method was immunoSEQ multiplex PCR. The sample gives roughly 350,000 clones, roughly 90% of which show up once; around 0.8% is in the top ten. The donors were in the approximately 120-subject validation cohort; that cohort was separate from the roughly 730-subject first cohort. This clone was detected only once. What it binds is not known. Sequences were obtained from PBMCs. The source of this sequence is a woman aged 18-30 years in good health and CMV-seronegative. The V gene is TRBV27, the J gene TRBJ2-2; 7 bases align to TRBD1. The CDR3 nucleotides read TGTGCCAGCAGTTTACGGGCAGGGGGCACCGGGGAGCTGTTTTTT. As protein: CASSLRAGGTGELFF.